These T cell receptor beta chains were read from a single sample in a study of T cell repertoires in cytomegalovirus infection. TCRdb called the reads again in MiXCR, with one record for every CDR3 protein. The sample holds some 450,000 distinct CDR3 sequences, under 40% seen once. The sequencing input was PBMCs. The origin of the receptors is a human donor in good health (CMV status not recorded). Some clones in this sample may be carry-over from other donors' samples. CDR3s include the opening cysteine and the closing phenylalanine or tryptophan. A D gene is named only where the DNA matches it firmly. Some rows have no size entry. The others give once, few or many, or a class for an expanded clone.

D,J,V,size,CDR3,DNA
TRBD1,TRBJ1-1,TRBV6-2/TRBV6-3,few,CASSFSGTGIAEAFF,TGTGCCAGCAGTTTCTCCGGGACAGGAATTGCTGAAGCTTTCTTT
TRBD2,TRBJ2-7,TRBV6-5,NA,CASKGLADSYEQYF,TGTGCCAGCAAGGGACTAGCGGATTCCTACGAGCAGTACTTC
NA,TRBJ2-1,TRBV19,few,CATDDSSSSYNEQFF,TGTGCCACCGATGACAGTTCCAGCTCCTACAATGAGCAGTTCTTC
NA,TRBJ2-7,TRBV6-2/TRBV6-3,NA,CASVSYFSYEQYF,TGTGCCAGCGTCTCATACTTCTCCTACGAGCAGTACTTC
TRBD2,TRBJ2-1,TRBV28,NA,CASSLFGLAANNEQFF,TGTGCCAGCAGTTTATTCGGACTAGCGGCCAACAATGAGCAGTTCTTC
TRBD2,TRBJ2-6,TRBV4-1,NA,CASSQAGRGSGANVLTF,TGCGCCAGCAGCCAAGCGGGGCGGGGGTCTGGGGCCAACGTCCTGACTTTC
TRBD1,TRBJ1-2,TRBV20-1,few,CSASQGGLKEGYTF,TGCAGTGCTAGCCAAGGGGGCTTGAAAGAAGGCTACACCTTC
TRBD2,TRBJ2-3,TRBV19,NA,CASSPLAGWTDTQYF,TGTGCCAGTAGCCCCCTAGCGGGGTGGACAGATACGCAGTATTTT
TRBD2,TRBJ2-7,TRBV28,NA,CASSERGDYEQYF,TGTGCCAGCAGCGAGCGGGGGGACTACGAGCAGTACTTC
TRBD1,TRBJ1-5,TRBV19,NA,CDSSGQGNQPQHF,TGTGACAGTAGCGGACAGGGCAATCAGCCCCAGCATTTT
NA,TRBJ2-1,TRBV28,NA,CASSLSIEGGTGTNNEQFF,TGTGCCAGCAGTTTATCTATTGAGGGAGGGACAGGAACTAACAATGAGCAGTTCTTC
NA,TRBJ1-2,TRBV7-9,NA,CASSTTGTFYGYTF,TGTGCCAGCAGTACAACCGGGACTTTCTATGGCTACACCTTC
TRBD1,TRBJ2-1,TRBV5-6,NA,CASSIGQGRNEQFF,TGTGCCAGCAGCATTGGACAGGGCCGGAATGAGCAGTTCTTC
NA,TRBJ2-1,TRBV6-8,NA,CDSSYRSLTYNEQFF,TGTGACAGCAGTTACAGATCTCTCACCTACAATGAGCAGTTCTTC
NA,TRBJ1-1,TRBV5-1,NA,CASSFSMGNTEAFF,TGCGCCAGCAGCTTCTCTATGGGTAACACTGAAGCTTTCTTT
NA,TRBJ2-3,TRBV7-6,NA,CASSFKERSTDTQYF,TGTGCCAGCAGCTTCAAAGAGCGGAGCACAGATACGCAGTATTTT
TRBD1,TRBJ2-3,TRBV5-4,NA,CATNRGITDTQYF,TGTGCCACAAACAGGGGAATCACAGATACGCAGTATTTT
NA,TRBJ2-5,TRBV20-1,NA,CSARRSLGVETQYF,TGCAGTGCCAGACGGTCTCTGGGAGTGGAGACCCAGTACTTC
TRBD1,TRBJ1-6,TRBV27,few,CASSPTPGQNSPLHF,TGTGCCAGCAGTCCTACCCCGGGACAGAATTCACCCCTCCACTTT
TRBD1,TRBJ1-5,TRBV23-1,NA,CASSQSKQGTANNSNQPQHF,TGCGCCAGCAGTCAATCGAAGCAGGGGACAGCAAATAATAGCAATCAGCCCCAGCATTTT
NA,TRBJ2-1,TRBV5-6,NA,CASSYKSRVTYNEQFF,TGTGCCAGCAGCTATAAATCCAGGGTTACCTACAATGAGCAGTTCTTC
TRBD2,TRBJ2-3,TRBV4-1,NA,CASSQEFGNSGGPTYTQYF,TGCGCCAGCAGCCAAGAGTTCGGTAACAGCGGGGGCCCTACGTATACGCAGTATTTT
TRBD1,TRBJ1-3,TRBV6-6,NA,CASRSPGQVYTIYF,TGTGCCAGCAGGAGTCCGGGACAGGTGTACACCATATATTTT
NA,TRBJ1-1,TRBV12-3/TRBV12-4,many,CASSSDLRDTEAFF,TGTGCCAGCAGTTCAGACCTGCGGGACACTGAAGCTTTCTTT
TRBD2,TRBJ2-7,TRBV7-2,many,CASSLIPSGGTYEQYF,TGTGCCAGCAGCTTAATTCCTAGCGGGGGTACCTACGAGCAGTACTTC
NA,TRBJ1-5,TRBV15,few,CATSREANNQPQHF,TGTGCCACCAGCAGAGAGGCGAACAATCAGCCCCAGCATTTT
NA,TRBJ2-1,TRBV6-2/TRBV6-3,NA,CASSYPPQPYNEQFF,TGTGCCAGCAGTTACCCCCCCCAGCCATACAATGAGCAGTTCTTC
NA,TRBJ1-6,TRBV12-3/TRBV12-4,NA,CASTRRGGTGINNSPLHF,TGTGCCAGCACCCGCCGTGGTGGCACAGGGATTAATAATTCACCCCTCCACTTT
NA,TRBJ2-2,TRBV5-6,few,CASSSGWDTGELFF,TGTGCCAGCAGCAGCGGTTGGGACACCGGGGAGCTGTTTTTT
NA,TRBJ2-7,TRBV5-6,NA,CASSLRRGTYEQYF,TGTGCCAGCAGCTTAAGGAGGGGCACCTACGAGCAGTACTTC
TRBD1,TRBJ1-1,TRBV6-5,few,CASRKDRGGTEAFF,TGTGCCAGCAGAAAAGACAGGGGAGGCACTGAAGCTTTCTTT
TRBD2,TRBJ2-5,TRBV4-1,few,CASSQPSGVGAETQYF,TGCGCCAGCAGCCAACCTAGCGGGGTGGGTGCGGAGACCCAGTACTTC
TRBD2,TRBJ2-1,TRBV7-9,many,CASSLGSGTSGGDNEQFF,TGTGCCAGCAGCTTAGGGTCCGGGACTAGCGGGGGAGACAATGAGCAGTTCTTC
TRBD2,TRBJ2-4,TRBV12-3/TRBV12-4,NA,CASSPLAGENIQYF,TGTGCCAGCAGTCCCCTGGCGGGGGAAAACATTCAGTACTTC
NA,TRBJ1-4,TRBV7-6,NA,CASSPASTTTNEKLFF,TGTGCCAGCAGCCCCGCTTCGACCACAACTAATGAAAAACTGTTTTTT
TRBD1,TRBJ1-5,TRBV4-1,NA,CASSHEKGASQGQPQHF,TGTGCCAGCAGCCACGAAAAGGGGGCATCGCAAGGTCAGCCCCAGCATTTT
NA,TRBJ2-5,TRBV29-1,NA,CSVEDLGSQETQYF,TGCAGCGTTGAAGATCTTGGCAGTCAAGAGACCCAGTACTTC
TRBD1,TRBJ2-1,TRBV28,NA,CASSRDRISYNEQFF,TGTGCCAGCAGCCGGGACAGGATTTCCTACAATGAGCAGTTCTTC
TRBD2,TRBJ2-1,TRBV7-6,many,CASSLAGLVSGNEQFF,TGTGCCAGCAGCTTAGCGGGACTAGTGAGTGGCAATGAGCAGTTCTTC
TRBD2,TRBJ2-3,TRBV11-2,NA,CASSLVAGGKDTQYF,TGTGCCAGCAGCCTTGTAGCGGGGGGGAAGGATACGCAGTATTTT
NA,TRBJ2-2,TRBV7-6,NA,CASSPARGGELFF,TGTGCCAGCAGCCCCGCACGGGGCGGGGAGCTGTTTTTT
NA,TRBJ2-7,TRBV5-4,few,CASSVAGVPFEQYF,TGTGCCAGCAGCGTCGCAGGGGTCCCCTTCGAGCAGTACTTC
NA,TRBJ1-2,TRBV28,many,CASSRGVNYGYTF,TGTGCCAGCAGCCGGGGAGTCAACTATGGCTACACCTTC
NA,TRBJ1-1,TRBV11-3,many,CASSPQGAANTEAFF,TGTGCCAGCAGCCCCCAGGGCGCAGCGAACACTGAAGCTTTCTTT
NA,TRBJ1-5,TRBV7-8,many,CASSLQTQTSNQPQHF,TGTGCCAGCAGCCTTCAGACACAAACTAGCAATCAGCCCCAGCATTTT
TRBD2,TRBJ2-5,TRBV5-5,many,CASSQGLAGGETQYF,TGTGCCAGCAGCCAGGGACTAGCGGGGGGAGAGACCCAGTACTTC
TRBD2,TRBJ2-1,TRBV11-2,few,CASSTGTSGYNEQLF,TGTGCCAGCAGTACCGGGACTAGCGGTTACAATGAGCAGTTATTC
TRBD1,TRBJ2-6,TRBV7-9,NA,CASSPTGGYGANVLTF,TGTGCCAGCAGCCCGACAGGGGGCTATGGGGCCAACGTCCTGACTTTC
NA,TRBJ2-2,TRBV5-5,NA,CASSFVGGRTGALFF,TGTGCCAGCAGCTTTGTCGGGGGAAGGACCGGGGCGCTGTTTTTT
NA,TRBJ2-7,TRBV11-2,NA,CASSPHGGPYEQYF,TGTGCCAGCAGCCCCCACGGCGGGCCTTACGAGCAGTACTTC
NA,TRBJ1-5,TRBV7-2,many,CASSTARVLGGNQPQHF,TGTGCCAGCAGCACCGCCCGTGTCTTAGGGGGCAATCAGCCCCAGCATTTT
TRBD2,TRBJ2-7,TRBV28,NA,CASRVTSGGLYEQYF,TGTGCCAGCAGAGTGACTAGCGGGGGCCTCTACGAGCAGTACTTC
NA,TRBJ2-1,TRBV10-2,few,CASSDGTSFF,TGCGCCAGCAGTGATGGGACGTCGTTCTTC
TRBD1,TRBJ2-3,TRBV7-2,many,CASSRSQGAADTQYF,TGTGCCAGCAGCCGAAGTCAGGGGGCGGCAGATACGCAGTATTTT
TRBD1,TRBJ1-5,TRBV20-1,NA,CSATTGGGGSNQPQHF,TGCAGTGCAACGACAGGGGGGGGGGGTTCCAATCAGCCCCAGCATTTT